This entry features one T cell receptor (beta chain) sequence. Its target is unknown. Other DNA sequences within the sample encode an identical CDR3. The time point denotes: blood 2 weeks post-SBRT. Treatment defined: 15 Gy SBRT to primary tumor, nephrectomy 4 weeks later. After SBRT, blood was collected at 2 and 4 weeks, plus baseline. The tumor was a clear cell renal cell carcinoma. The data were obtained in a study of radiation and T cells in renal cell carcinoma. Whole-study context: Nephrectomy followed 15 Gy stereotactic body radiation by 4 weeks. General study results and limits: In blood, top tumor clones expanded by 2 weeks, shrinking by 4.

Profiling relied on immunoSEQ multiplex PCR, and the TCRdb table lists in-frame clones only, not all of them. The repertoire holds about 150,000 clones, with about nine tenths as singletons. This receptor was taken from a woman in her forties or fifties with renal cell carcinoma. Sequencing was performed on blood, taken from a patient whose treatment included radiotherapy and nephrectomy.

CDR3 nucleotides: TGTGCCAGCAGCTTAGCGGGGCCCTACAATGAGCAGTTCTTC. Translation: CASSLAGPYNEQFF. The chain couples TRBV7-2 to TRBJ2-1; perhaps TRBD1 as D (5 bases). With 0 bases removed from V and 2 bases from J, the gap between germline ends came to 5 bases. The CDR3 has 14 amino acids. Germline V gene lookup returns CDR1 SGHTA and CDR2 FQGNSA.